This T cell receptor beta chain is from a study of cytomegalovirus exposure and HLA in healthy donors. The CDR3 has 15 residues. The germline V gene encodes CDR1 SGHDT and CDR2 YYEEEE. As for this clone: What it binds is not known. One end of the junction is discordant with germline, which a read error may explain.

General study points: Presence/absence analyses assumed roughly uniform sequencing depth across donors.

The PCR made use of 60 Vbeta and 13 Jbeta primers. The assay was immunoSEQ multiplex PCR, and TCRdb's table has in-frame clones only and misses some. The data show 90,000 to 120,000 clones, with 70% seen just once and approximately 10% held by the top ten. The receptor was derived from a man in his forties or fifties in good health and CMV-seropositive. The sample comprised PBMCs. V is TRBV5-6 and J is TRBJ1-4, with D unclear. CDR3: CANSLDDGWIEKLFF. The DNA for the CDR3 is TGTGCCAACAGCTTGGATGACGGGTGGATTGAAAAACTGTTTTTT.